This TCR beta chain emerged from a study of blood T cell repertoires in COVID-19. Whole-study context: Acute and convalescent COVID-19 samples came from the United States, Italy and Spain. In each case, the material was cDNA or gDNA derived from T cells, B-cell-depleted T cells, or PBMCs.

As handled by the study authors: It was from reference gene primer amplification that nucleated cell counts were estimated. The assay was immunoSEQ multiplex PCR, and TCRdb's table has in-frame clones only and misses some. V, J and clone size reflect that table, while D and trimming were determined from the DNA. The repertoire includes approximately 250,000 clones, 84% of them detected once, and about 1.6% sits in the top ten. V gave up 4 bases and J gave up 3 bases, with 17 bases separating them. Per germline, CDR1 SGDLS and CDR2 YYNGEE. The CDR3 totals 15 residues. This clone was detected a few times.

The TCR originated in a middle-aged woman who had recovered from COVID-19. The chain uses TRBV9 and TRBJ2-7; a possible D gene is TRBD2 (6 bases). Input material: peripheral blood. CDR3 residues: CASSPRRGISYEQYF. Here the CDR3 DNA reads TGTGCCAGCAGCCCCCGCCGGGGGATCAGCTACGAGCAGTACTTC.